This T cell receptor (beta chain) comes out of a study of blood T cell repertoires in COVID-19. In the study overall: Some COVID-19 samples were acute and others convalescent; all came from the United States, Italy and Spain. From T cells, B-cell-depleted T cells, or PBMCs came the material, which was cDNA or gDNA.

Germline CDR1 and CDR2: SGDLS and YYNGEE. The CDR3 is 14 residues long. V lost 1 base and J 1 base, leaving 9 bases between the germline ends. Original processing methods: Estimation of nucleated cell counts was performed using reference gene primer amplification. Produced via immunoSEQ multiplex PCR; TCRdb's table is partial and in-frame only. V, J and clone size derive from that table, while D and trimming were established from the DNA sequence. The table has 60,000 to 90,000 clones, roughly 84% seen once. The rearrangement uses TRBV9 and TRBJ2-7; TRBD1 might be the D (6 bases). The sequenced sample was peripheral blood. This clonotype was sampled from a man aged 45-65 years with acute or convalescent COVID-19. CDR3 amino acids: CASSVYRDSYEQYF. CDR3 nucleotide sequence: TGTGCCAGCAGCGTATACAGGGATTCCTACGAGCAGTACTTC.